This T cell receptor beta chain was sequenced for a study of blood T cells in healthy people across ages. A second PCR, run for about 7 to 12 cycles, used a sample-barcoded 5' primer plus a J-beta primer mix. TCRdb independently ran MiXCR on the 5' RACE reads; one entry per CDR3 protein. The data contain 1.5 million to 2 million distinct CDR3 sequences, roughly 49% of them singletons. V lost 4 bases, J lost 1 base, and 12 bases lay in between. The CDR3 sequence is 14 residues long. Germline CDR1 DFQATT, CDR2 SNEGSKA (reference sequence). V gene TRBV20-1 combines with J gene TRBJ2-3, with D maybe TRBD2 (5 bases). The sequence was collected from a woman aged 40 to 50 in good health. The sequencing input was blood. Written as DNA, the CDR3 is TGCAGTGCTAATATGCGGGTGGGCACAGATACGCAGTATTTT. The encoded protein is CSANMRVGTDTQYF.